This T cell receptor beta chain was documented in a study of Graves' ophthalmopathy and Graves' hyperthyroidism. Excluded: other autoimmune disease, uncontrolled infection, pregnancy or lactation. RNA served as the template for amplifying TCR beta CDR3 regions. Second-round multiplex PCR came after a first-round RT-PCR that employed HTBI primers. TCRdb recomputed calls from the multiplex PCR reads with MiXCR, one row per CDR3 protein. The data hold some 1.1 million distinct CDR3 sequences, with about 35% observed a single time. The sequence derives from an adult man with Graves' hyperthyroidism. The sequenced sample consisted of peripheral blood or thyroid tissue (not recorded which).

The CDR3 sequence: CASSLVYGGQDDSGNYGYTF. CDR3 DNA: TGTGCCAGCAGCTTAGTTTACGGAGGCCAGGACGACTCTGGAAACTATGGCTACACCTTC. J is TRBJ1-2 and V is TRBV7-2, with D uncertain. Germline V gives CDR1 SGHTA, CDR2 FQGNSA. CDR3 length: 20 residues. Trimming took 1 base from V and 2 from J, leaving 26 bases between them.